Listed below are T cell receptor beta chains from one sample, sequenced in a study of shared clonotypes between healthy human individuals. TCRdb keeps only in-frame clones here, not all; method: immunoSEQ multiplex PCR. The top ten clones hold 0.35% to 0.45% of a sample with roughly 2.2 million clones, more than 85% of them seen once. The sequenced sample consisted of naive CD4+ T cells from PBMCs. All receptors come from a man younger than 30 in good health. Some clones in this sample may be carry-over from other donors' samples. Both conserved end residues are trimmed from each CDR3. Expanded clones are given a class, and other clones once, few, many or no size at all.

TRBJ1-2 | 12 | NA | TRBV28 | ASRPRAGAGGYT
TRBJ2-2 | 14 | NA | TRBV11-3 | ASSLLAGTNTGELF
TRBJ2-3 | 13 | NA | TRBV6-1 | ASSEASLRSDTQY
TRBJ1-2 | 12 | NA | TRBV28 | ASSLGQGGYGYT
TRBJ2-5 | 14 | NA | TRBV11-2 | ASSLVGRLPGETQY
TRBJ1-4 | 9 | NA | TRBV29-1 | SAVRNEKLF
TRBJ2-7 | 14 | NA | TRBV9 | ASSVTGTSGTYEQY
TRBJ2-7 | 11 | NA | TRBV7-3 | ASSLEGPYEQY
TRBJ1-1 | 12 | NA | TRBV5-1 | ASSSGTLGTEAF
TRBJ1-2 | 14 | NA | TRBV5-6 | ASSLVGRPPDYGYT
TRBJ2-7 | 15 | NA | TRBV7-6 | ASSLLAGGPYSYEQY
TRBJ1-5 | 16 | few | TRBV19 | ASSIKGGWGQDYQPQH
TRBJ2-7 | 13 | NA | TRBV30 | AWSEGTGGSYEQY
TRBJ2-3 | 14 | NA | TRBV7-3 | ASSLSASGSPDTQY
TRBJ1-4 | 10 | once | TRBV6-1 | ASMFGGEKLF
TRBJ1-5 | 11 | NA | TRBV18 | ASSPDSNQPQH
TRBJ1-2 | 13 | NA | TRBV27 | ASSSPRGGVYGYT
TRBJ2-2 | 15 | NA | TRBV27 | ASKPSGLAYYTGELF
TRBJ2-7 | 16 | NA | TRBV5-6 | ASSLVSSGTLGVYEQY
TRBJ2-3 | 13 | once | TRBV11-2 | ASSLNTMESDTQY
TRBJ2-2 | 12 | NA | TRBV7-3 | ASSLTWDTGELF
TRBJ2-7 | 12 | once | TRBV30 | AWSPGVSSYEQY
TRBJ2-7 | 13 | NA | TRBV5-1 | ASSQGVGGSYEQY
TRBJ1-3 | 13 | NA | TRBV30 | AFSLGQGAGNTIY
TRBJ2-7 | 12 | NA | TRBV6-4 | ASSDWGQSYEQY
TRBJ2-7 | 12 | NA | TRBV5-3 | ARSLGDSVAEQY
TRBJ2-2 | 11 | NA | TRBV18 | ASSPTAGGELF
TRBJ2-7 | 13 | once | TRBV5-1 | ASSPGLAGPHEQY
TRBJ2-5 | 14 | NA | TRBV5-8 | ASSFRLGQGRETQY
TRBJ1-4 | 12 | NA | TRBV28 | ASSERQGNEKLF
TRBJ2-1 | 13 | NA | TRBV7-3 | AIYPDPRTYNEQF
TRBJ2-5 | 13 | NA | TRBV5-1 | ASSPRDRGEETQY
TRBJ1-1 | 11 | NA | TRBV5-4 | ASSFIRATEAF
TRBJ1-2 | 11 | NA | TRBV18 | ASSPPGVDGYT
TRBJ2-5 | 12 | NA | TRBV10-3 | AISERWLQETQY
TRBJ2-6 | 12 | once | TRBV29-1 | SVDGPSGANVLT
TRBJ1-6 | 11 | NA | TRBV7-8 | ASSEDLGPPLH
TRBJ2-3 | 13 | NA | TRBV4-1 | ASSQPLGGPDTQY
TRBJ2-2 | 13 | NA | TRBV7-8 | ASSPTGPNTGELF
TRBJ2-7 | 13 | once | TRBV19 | ASSQGRNPSYEQY
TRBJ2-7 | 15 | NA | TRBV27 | ASSLPLGLAGSYEQY
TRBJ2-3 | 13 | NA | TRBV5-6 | ASSFGLASPDTQY
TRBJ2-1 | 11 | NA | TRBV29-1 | SVAGRSYNEQF
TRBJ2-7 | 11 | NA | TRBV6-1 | ASRRVLNYEQY
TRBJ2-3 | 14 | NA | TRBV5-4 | ASRSLAGSSTDTQY
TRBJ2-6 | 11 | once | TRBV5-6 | ASSLVGANVLT
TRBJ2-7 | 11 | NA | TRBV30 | AGIPRDTYEQY
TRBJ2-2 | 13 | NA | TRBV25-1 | ASSEGQVRTGELF
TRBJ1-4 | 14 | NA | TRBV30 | AWSQQGPGGNEKLF
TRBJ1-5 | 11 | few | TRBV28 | ASRLGGTQPQH
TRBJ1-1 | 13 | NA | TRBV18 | ASSPSGSSYTEAF
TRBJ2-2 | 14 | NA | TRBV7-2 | ASSTTPSGRTGELF
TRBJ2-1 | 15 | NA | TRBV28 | ASRRGTSRTRYNEQF
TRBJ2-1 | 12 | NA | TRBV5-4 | ASSLPGGYNEQF
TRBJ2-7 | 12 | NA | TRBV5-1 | ASSLFPGGDEQY